Below, 5 T cell receptor beta chains from the same sample are listed, as sequenced in a study of CD8+CD57+ T cells in acquired aplastic anemia. Sequencing involved patients with CD8+CD57+ cell expansion previously shown by flow cytometry. The template used for profiling TCR beta VDJ and CDR3 was genomic DNA. One entry per CDR3 protein, called by TCRdb with MiXCR from the reads. The profile shows 200,000 to 300,000 distinct CDR3 sequences, 70% to 85% of them singletons. Source material: sorted CD4+, CD8+, or CD8+CD57+ T cells (not recorded which) from PBMCs. The source of these receptors is a human donor with aplastic anemia.

In regard to this clonotype: One end of the junction varies from germline; a read error may be responsible. The V call is TRBV7-3, the J call TRBJ2-5; the D gene is possibly TRBD2 (6 bases). The CDR3 sequence is 14 residues long. Germline-derived CDR1 and CDR2 are SGHTA and FQGTGA. The CDR3 region has the DNA TGTGCCACCAGCAGAGGCGGAGGGCGGGTGACCCAGCACTTC. Protein sequence: CATSRGGGRVTQHF. The complete variable domain, with remaining parts taken from reference TRBV7-3 and TRBJ2-5, reads GAGVSQTPSNKVTEKGKYVELRCDPISGHTALYWYRQSLGQGPEFLIYFQGTGAADDSGLPNDRFFAVRPEGSVSTLKIQRTERGDSAVYLCATSRGGGRVTQHFGPGTRLLVL.

The rearrangement links TRBV29-1 to TRBJ1-2; D remains unclear. CDR3 size: 11 residues. Germline-derived CDR1 and CDR2 are SQVTM and ANQGSEA. V shed 0 bases and J shed 5 bases, with 4 bases lying between them. The CDR3 reads CSVEEGYGYTF. CDR3 DNA: TGCAGCGTTGAAGAGGGTTATGGCTACACCTTC.

The gene calls are TRBV9 and TRBJ2-3, with a tentative D call TRBD2 (5 bases). CDR3 length: 14 residues. CDR1 and CDR2 from the germline V gene are SGDLS and YYNGEE. V lost 7 bases, J lost 15 bases, and 27 bases lay in between. CDR3 in amino acids: CASSLEANADKHYF. The CDR3 nucleotides read TGTGCCAGCTCACTAGAGGCCAACGCCGATAAACACTATTTT.

The chain has TRBV7-2 and TRBJ1-5; tentative D call: TRBD1 (5 bases). V gave up 5 bases and J gave up 10 bases, with 12 bases separating them. The CDR3 is 12 residues long. The germline V gene has CDR1 SGHTA and CDR2 FQGNSA. The CDR3 is CASSQDTQPQHF. CDR3 in DNA: TGTGCCAGCAGCCAGGACACGCAACCCCAGCATTTT.

As for this clonotype: Without the conserved terminal phenylalanine or tryptophan, this CDR3 likely stems from a read error. No DNA is shown, since the ends of the CDR3 on it are uncertain; the CDR3 is the one TCRdb lists. The chain uses TRBV7-9 and TRBJ2-7; TRBD2 is taken as the D call from the table, unchecked against the DNA. Germline values: CDR1 SEHNR, CDR2 FQNEAQ (reference sequence). The CDR3 is 13 amino acids long, termini counted. The CDR3 sequence is CASSFQGSGGSNE.